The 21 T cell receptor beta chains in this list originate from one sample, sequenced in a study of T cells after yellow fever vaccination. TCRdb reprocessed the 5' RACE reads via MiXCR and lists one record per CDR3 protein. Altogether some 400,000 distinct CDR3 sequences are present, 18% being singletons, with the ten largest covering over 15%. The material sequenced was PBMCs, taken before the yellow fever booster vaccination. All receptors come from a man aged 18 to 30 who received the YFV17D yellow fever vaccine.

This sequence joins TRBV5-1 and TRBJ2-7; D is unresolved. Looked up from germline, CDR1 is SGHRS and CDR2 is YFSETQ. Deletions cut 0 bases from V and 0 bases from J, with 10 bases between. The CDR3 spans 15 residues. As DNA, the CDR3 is TGCGCCAGCAGCTTGGGGGATATCATCTCCTACGAGCAGTACTTC. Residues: CASSLGDIISYEQYF.

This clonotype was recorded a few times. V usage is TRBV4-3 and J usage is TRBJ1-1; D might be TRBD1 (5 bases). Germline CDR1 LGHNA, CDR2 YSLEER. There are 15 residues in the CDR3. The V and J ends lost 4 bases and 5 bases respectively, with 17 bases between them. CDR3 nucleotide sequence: TGCGCCAGCAGCCCCGCCCGGGGGGGGGGGACTGAAGCTTTCTTT. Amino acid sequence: CASSPARGGGTEAFF.

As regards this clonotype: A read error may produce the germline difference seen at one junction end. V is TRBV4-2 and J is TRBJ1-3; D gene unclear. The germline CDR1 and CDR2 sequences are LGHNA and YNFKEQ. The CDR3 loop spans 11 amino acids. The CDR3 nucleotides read TGTGCCAGCAGCCAAGGGGAACTCCCTGTTTTT. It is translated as CASSQGELPVF.

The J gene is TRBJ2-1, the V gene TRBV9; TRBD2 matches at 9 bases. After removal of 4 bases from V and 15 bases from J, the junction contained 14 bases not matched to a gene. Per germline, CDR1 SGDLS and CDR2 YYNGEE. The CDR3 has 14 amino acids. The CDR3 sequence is CASSPPSLAGRRFF. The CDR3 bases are TGTGCCAGCAGCCCCCCCTCCCTAGCGGGGAGAAGGTTCTTC.

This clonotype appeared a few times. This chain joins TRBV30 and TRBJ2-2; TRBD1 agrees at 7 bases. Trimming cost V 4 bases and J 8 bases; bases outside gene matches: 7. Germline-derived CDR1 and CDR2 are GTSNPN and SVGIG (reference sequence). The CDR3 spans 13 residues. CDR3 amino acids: CAWNTGAGGELFF. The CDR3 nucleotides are TGTGCCTGGAACACAGGGGCTGGAGGGGAGCTGTTTTTT.

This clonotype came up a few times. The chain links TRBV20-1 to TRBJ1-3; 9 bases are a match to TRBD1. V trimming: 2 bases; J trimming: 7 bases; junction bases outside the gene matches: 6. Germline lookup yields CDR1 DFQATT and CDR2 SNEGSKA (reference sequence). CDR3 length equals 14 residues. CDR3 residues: CSARIADRGNTIYF. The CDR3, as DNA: TGCAGTGCTAGAATAGCTGACAGGGGGAACACCATATATTTT.

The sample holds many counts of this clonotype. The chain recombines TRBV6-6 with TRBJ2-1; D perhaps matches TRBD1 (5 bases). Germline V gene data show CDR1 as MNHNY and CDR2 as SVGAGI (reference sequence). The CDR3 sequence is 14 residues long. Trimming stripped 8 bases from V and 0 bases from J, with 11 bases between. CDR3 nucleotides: TGTGCCAGCGAGCTTACAGGCTCCTACAATGAGCAGTTCTTC. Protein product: CASELTGSYNEQFF.

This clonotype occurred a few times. The CDR3 nucleotides are TGTGCCAGCAGCGTAGAGGCTGGAGCTAACTATGGCTACACCTTC. It yields the protein CASSVEAGANYGYTF. The V gene is TRBV9, the J gene TRBJ1-2; D call uncertain. Trimming took off 0 bases at V and 0 bases at J, with 9 bases between the two ends. The germline V gene encodes CDR1 SGDLS and CDR2 YYNGEE. This CDR3 has 15 residues.

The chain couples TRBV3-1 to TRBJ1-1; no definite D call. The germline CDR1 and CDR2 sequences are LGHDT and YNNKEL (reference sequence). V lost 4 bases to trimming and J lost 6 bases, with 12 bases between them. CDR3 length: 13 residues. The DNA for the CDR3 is TGTGCCAGCAGCCCCTCGGGCGTCGCTGAAGCTTTCTTT. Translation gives CASSPSGVAEAFF.

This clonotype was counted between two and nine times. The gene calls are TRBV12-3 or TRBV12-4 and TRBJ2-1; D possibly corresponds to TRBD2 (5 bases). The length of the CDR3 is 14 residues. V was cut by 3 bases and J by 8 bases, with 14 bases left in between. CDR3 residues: CASSLGVRRDEQFF. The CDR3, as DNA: TGTGCCAGCAGTTTGGGAGTGCGGCGGGATGAGCAGTTCTTC.

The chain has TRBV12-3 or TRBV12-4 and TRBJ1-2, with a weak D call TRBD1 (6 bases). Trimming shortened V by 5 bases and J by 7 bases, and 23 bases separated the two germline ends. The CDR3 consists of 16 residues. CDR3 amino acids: CASSRRGIGAASGYTF. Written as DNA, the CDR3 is TGTGCCAGCAGTCGCAGGGGTATTGGAGCGGCGTCTGGCTACACCTTC.

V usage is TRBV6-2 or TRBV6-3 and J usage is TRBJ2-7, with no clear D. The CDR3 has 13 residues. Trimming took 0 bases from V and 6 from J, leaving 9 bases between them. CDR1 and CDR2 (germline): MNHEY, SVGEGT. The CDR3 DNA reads TGTGCCAGCAGTTACTCATCGACGGGCGAGCAGTACTTC. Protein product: CASSYSSTGEQYF.

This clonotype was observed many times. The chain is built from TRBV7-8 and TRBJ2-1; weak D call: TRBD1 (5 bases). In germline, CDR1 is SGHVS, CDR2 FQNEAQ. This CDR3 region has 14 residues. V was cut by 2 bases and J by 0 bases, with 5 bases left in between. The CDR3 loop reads CASSLRGSYNEQFF. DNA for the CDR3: TGTGCCAGCAGCTTAAGGGGCTCCTACAATGAGCAGTTCTTC.

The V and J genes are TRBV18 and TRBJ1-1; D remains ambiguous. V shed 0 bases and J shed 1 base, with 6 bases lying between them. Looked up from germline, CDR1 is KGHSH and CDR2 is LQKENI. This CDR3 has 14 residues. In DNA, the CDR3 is TGTGCCAGCTCACCACCTTCCAGGAACACTGAAGCTTTCTTT. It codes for CASSPPSRNTEAFF.

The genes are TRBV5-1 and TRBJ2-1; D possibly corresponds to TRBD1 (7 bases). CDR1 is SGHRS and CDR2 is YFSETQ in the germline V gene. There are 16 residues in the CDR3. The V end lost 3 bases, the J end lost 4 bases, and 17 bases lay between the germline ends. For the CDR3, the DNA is TGCGCCAGCAGCTCCTACTTAGCAGGGGGGTACAATGAGCAGTTCTTC. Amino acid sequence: CASSSYLAGGYNEQFF. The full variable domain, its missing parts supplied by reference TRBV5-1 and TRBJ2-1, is KAGVTQTPRYLIKTRGQQVTLSCSPISGHRSVSWYQQTPGQGLQFLFEYFSETQRNKGNFPGRFSGRQFSNSRSEMNVSTLELGDSALYLCASSSYLAGGYNEQFFGPGTRLTVL.

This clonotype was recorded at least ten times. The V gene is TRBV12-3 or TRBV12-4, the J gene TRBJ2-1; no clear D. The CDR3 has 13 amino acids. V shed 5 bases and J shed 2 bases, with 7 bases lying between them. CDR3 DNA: TGTGCCAGCAGTCTCAGGCCCTACAATGAGCAGTTCTTC. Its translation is CASSLRPYNEQFF.

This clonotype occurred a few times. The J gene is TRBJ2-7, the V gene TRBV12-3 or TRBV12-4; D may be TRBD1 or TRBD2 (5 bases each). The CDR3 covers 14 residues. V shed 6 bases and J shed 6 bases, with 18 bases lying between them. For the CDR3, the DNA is TGTGCCAGCAGGGCCGGGACGGGCCTAGGCGAGCAGTACTTC. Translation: CASRAGTGLGEQYF.

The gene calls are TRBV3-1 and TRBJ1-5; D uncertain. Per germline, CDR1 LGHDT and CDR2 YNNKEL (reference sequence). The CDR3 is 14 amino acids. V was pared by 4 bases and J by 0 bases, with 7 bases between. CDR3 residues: CASSPAASNQPQHF. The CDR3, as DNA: TGTGCCAGCAGCCCGGCGGCTAGCAATCAGCCCCAGCATTTT.

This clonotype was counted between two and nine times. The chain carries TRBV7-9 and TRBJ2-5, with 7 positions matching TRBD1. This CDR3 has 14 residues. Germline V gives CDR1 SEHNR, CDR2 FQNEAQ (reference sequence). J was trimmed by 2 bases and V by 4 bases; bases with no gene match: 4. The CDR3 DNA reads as TGTGCCAGCAGCTGGAGACAGGGACAAGAGACCCAGTACTTC. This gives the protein CASSWRQGQETQYF. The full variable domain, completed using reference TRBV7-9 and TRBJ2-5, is DTGVSQNPRHKITKRGQNVTFRCDPISEHNRLYWYRQTLGQGPEFLTYFQNEAQLEKSRLLSDRFSAERPKGSFSTLEIQRTEQGDSAMYLCASSWRQGQETQYFGPGTRLLVL.

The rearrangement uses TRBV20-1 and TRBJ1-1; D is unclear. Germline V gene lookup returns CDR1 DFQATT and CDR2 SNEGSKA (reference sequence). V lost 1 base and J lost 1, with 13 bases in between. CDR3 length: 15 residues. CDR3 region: CSARVSGWENTEAFF. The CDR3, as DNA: TGCAGTGCTAGAGTGTCGGGGTGGGAGAACACTGAAGCTTTCTTT.

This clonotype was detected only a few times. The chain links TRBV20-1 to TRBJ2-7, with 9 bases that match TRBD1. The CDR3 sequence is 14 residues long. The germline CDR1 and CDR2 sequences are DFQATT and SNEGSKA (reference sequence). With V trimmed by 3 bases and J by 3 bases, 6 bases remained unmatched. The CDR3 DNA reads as TGCAGTGCTAGGCGGACAGGGGCTCTCTACGAGCAGTACTTC. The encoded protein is CSARRTGALYEQYF.